This T cell receptor (beta chain) was sequenced during a study of T cell responses to AZD1222 COVID-19 vaccine. The study's findings and limits: Vaccine-related CD4 TCRs covered spike, predominating at 160-218 and 743-854.

CDR3 length: 15 amino acids. The germline V gene has CDR1 SGHRS and CDR2 YFSETQ. Trimming left V 4 bases short and J 0 bases short, with 13 bases between. Remarks on this clone: What it binds is unknown.

TCRdb keeps only in-frame clones here, not all; method: immunoSEQ multiplex PCR. Of some 130,000 clones listed, 80% to 95% are singletons. Source: peripheral blood, taken 28 days after the second AZD1222 dose. This TCR was recovered from an adult who received the AZD1222 COVID-19 vaccine. The chain couples TRBV5-1 to TRBJ1-1; possibly TRBD1 for D (5 bases). The chain's CDR3 is CASSPERGMNTEAFF. CDR3 coding DNA: TGCGCCAGCAGCCCAGAGCGGGGCATGAACACTGAAGCTTTCTTT.